Described below is a single TCR beta chain sequence and its context. The entry originates in a study of long-term antiretroviral therapy in people with HIV. Cryopreserved PBMC samples of about 0.9-10 million cells were used for DNA extraction. The run of the v3.0 immunoSEQ assay was at survey level. This table comes from immunoSEQ multiplex PCR, and its TCRdb copy is limited to in-frame clones, with some not included. The sample shows about 35,000 clones, approximately 72% of them seen only once. CDR3 size: 13 residues. Trimming took 8 bases from V and 4 from J, leaving 15 bases between them. Germline-derived CDR1 and CDR2 are MNHNS and SASEGT.

The chain has TRBV6-1 and TRBJ2-7, with D unclear. The sample here was unsorted PBMCs, taken 3 years after starting antiretroviral therapy. The receptor was isolated from a man in his fifties with HIV. This chain's CDR3 is CASYQPSSYEQYF. In nucleotides, the CDR3 is TGTGCCAGCTACCAACCTTCGAGTTACGAGCAGTACTTC.